The 12 T cell receptor beta chains given below trace back to one sample, sequenced in a study of regulatory T cells in long-lasting Graves disease (dated by TCRdb to about 2021). The library came from multiplex PCR. The sequencer was an Illumina HiSeq 4000. To build TCR beta libraries, CDR3 regions were amplified by Arm-PCR using iRepertoire HTBI primers. TCRdb cleaned the public reads at Q25 with fastp, built clones with MiXCR and kept in-frame beta chains. Every distinct CDR3 protein forms one entry, paired with its most common genes and DNA. This sample gives about 560,000 distinct CDR3 sequences in total; about 16% of them show up just once. The ten largest clones add up to about 12% of the sample. This specimen's time point label, per the study, means: newly diagnosed GD, antithyroid drugs for less than 3 months. For both TCR sequencing and RNA sequencing, RNA was extracted from PBMCs in TRIzol.

These same records also appear under a second study, on T cells in Graves' hyperthyroidism and ophthalmopathy.

Sequenced here: peripheral blood mononuclear cells (PBMCs), sampled at new diagnosis, from a patient treated with antithyroid drugs. These receptors were obtained from a man between 18 and 29 years old with Graves disease. Donor details come from another sample of the same person, matched by shared clones.

This clonotype appeared a few times. The V and J genes are TRBV10-3 and TRBJ2-5, with D possibly called TRBD1 or TRBD2 (5 bases each). Germline CDR1 and CDR2: ENHRY and SYGVKD. With 0 bases removed from V and 1 base from J, the gap between germline ends came to 15 bases. The CDR3 is made up of 17 amino acids. CDR3 residues: CAISESSGRLGQETQYF. For the CDR3, the DNA is TGTGCCATCAGTGAGTCGTCGGGACGGCTCGGCCAAGAGACCCAGTACTTC.

This clonotype was seen ten or more times. The V call is TRBV13, the J call TRBJ1-1; 11 bases are shared with TRBD1. Germline CDR1 and CDR2: PRHDT and FYEKMQ (reference sequence). V shed 5 bases, J shed 4 bases, and the junction held 6 bases outside the gene matches. The CDR3 has 15 residues. Here the CDR3 reads CASSARDRGITEAFF. In nucleotides, the CDR3 is TGTGCCAGCAGCGCGCGGGACAGGGGGATCACTGAAGCTTTCTTT.

The chain uses TRBV19 and TRBJ2-1; 10 bases map to TRBD2. The CDR3 runs 15 residues. The germline V gene encodes CDR1 LNHDA and CDR2 SQIVND (reference sequence). Germline trimming cut 3 bases from V and 9 bases from J; bases unmatched to any gene: 8. CDR3 in DNA: TGTGCCAGTAGTATCGAGGCTAGCGGGAGTATTGAGCAGTTCTTC. As protein: CASSIEASGSIEQFF.

This clonotype was detected many times. CDR3 amino acids: CASSLRGVPKDEQFF. CDR3 sequence (DNA): TGCGCCAGCAGCTTGCGGGGGGTTCCTAAGGATGAGCAGTTCTTC. The chain combines TRBV5-1 with TRBJ2-1; 7 bases line up with TRBD2. V lost 1 base, J lost 8 bases, and 9 bases stayed unmatched. In germline, CDR1 is SGHRS, CDR2 YFSETQ. The CDR3 extends over 15 amino acids. The variable domain in full, completed from reference TRBV5-1 and TRBJ2-1, reads KAGVTQTPRYLIKTRGQQVTLSCSPISGHRSVSWYQQTPGQGLQFLFEYFSETQRNKGNFPGRFSGRQFSNSRSEMNVSTLELGDSALYLCASSLRGVPKDEQFFGPGTRLTVL.

This clonotype has more than one count but fewer than ten. This rearrangement joins TRBV12-3 or TRBV12-4 to TRBJ1-1; the D is unclear. CDR3 length: 14 amino acids. Trimming left V 6 bases short and J 4 bases short, with 15 bases between. Written as DNA, the CDR3 is TGTGCCAGCAGGCCCACCCTGAGAGCCACTGAAGCTTTCTTT. Translated: CASRPTLRATEAFF.

The rearrangement joins TRBV6-2 or TRBV6-3 to TRBJ1-1, with D hard to call. Between the trimmed V and J ends, which lost 6 bases and 8 bases, there was a span of 10 bases. Germline CDR1 reads MNHEY; CDR2 reads SVGEGT. The CDR3 has 11 residues. CDR3 region: CASRDLGEAFF. The CDR3 DNA sequence: TGTGCCAGCAGAGACTTAGGGGAAGCTTTCTTT.

A few counts support this clonotype. The V and J genes are TRBV9 and TRBJ2-7; D gene ambiguous. The V gene lost 4 bases and the J gene lost 5 bases, with 19 bases spanning the gap. This CDR3 has 15 residues. Germline CDR1 reads SGDLS; CDR2 reads YYNGEE. This chain's CDR3 is CASSPTGSPRDEQYF. The CDR3, as DNA: TGTGCCAGCAGCCCCACGGGCTCACCTCGGGACGAGCAGTACTTC.

The chain is built from TRBV19 and TRBJ2-6; 10 bases map to TRBD2. The CDR3 length is 17 residues. Trimming removed 9 bases from V and 2 bases from J; junction bases left unmatched: 10. Germline CDR1 and CDR2: LNHDA and SQIVND (reference sequence). The DNA for the CDR3 is TGTGCCAGCGGGGTGAGACTAGCGGGCACTGGGGCCAACGTCCTGACTTTC. It is translated as CASGVRLAGTGANVLTF.

This clonotype was observed many times. V usage is TRBV20-1 and J usage is TRBJ2-1, with D perhaps TRBD1 (6 bases). The germline gives CDR1 DFQATT, CDR2 SNEGSKA (reference sequence). V was pared by 0 bases and J by 5 bases, with 14 bases between. This CDR3 is 15 amino acids long. The CDR3 sequence is CSAREGARYDNEQFF. CDR3 nucleotide sequence: TGCAGTGCTAGAGAGGGGGCGCGGTACGACAATGAGCAGTTCTTC.

This clonotype came up a few times. J is TRBJ2-7 and V is TRBV30; TRBD2 matches 8 bases. V was clipped by 4 bases and J by 5 bases; unmatched bases: 13. The length of the CDR3 is 15 residues. CDR1 is GTSNPN and CDR2 is SVGIG in the germline V gene (reference sequence). The CDR3 DNA reads as TGTGCCTGGAACCCCCTTAGCGGGAAAGGTGACGAGCAGTACTTC. The encoded protein is CAWNPLSGKGDEQYF.

This clonotype was seen a handful of times. The chain combines TRBV5-1 with TRBJ2-5; D not certain. The CDR3 is 17 amino acids. CDR1 is SGHRS, CDR2 YFSETQ, per germline. V was clipped by 0 bases and J by 5 bases, with 20 bases between them. CDR3 region: CASSLVRPGFSGETQYF. DNA for the CDR3: TGCGCCAGCAGCTTGGTTCGGCCGGGTTTTTCCGGGGAGACCCAGTACTTC. Looking up the rest from reference TRBV5-1 and TRBJ2-5 gives the full variable domain: KAGVTQTPRYLIKTRGQQVTLSCSPISGHRSVSWYQQTPGQGLQFLFEYFSETQRNKGNFPGRFSGRQFSNSRSEMNVSTLELGDSALYLCASSLVRPGFSGETQYFGPGTRLLVL.

Turning to this clonotype: A much larger clone sits a single nucleotide away, making a read error possible. The chain is built from TRBV2 and TRBJ2-7, with D possibly being TRBD1 or TRBD2 (5 bases each). V lost 8 bases to trimming and J lost 0 bases, with 14 bases between them. The CDR3 extends over 14 amino acids. Germline V gene lookup returns CDR1 SNHLY and CDR2 FYNNEI. The CDR3 DNA reads TGTGCCAGCGGGGGTGACGGCTGCTCCTACGAGCAGTACTTC. Its protein is CASGGDGCSYEQYF.